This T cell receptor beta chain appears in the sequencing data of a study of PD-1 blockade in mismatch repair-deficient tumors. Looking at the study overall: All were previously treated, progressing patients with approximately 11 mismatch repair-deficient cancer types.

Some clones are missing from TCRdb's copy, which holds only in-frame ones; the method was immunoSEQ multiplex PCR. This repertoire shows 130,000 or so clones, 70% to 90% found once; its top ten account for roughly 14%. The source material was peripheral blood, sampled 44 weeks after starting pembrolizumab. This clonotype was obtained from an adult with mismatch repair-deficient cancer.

The CDR3 nucleotides are TGTGCCAGCATGACTAGCGGGAGACCTAGAGAGACCCAGTACTTC. Protein sequence: CASMTSGRPRETQYF. The chain employs TRBV27 and TRBJ2-5; 12 nucleotides agree with TRBD2. Germline assignment: CDR1 MNHEY and CDR2 SMNVEV (reference sequence). Germline trimming cut 7 bases from V and 4 bases from J; bases unmatched to any gene: 7. The CDR3 has 15 amino acids.